This passage covers 20 T cell receptor beta chains from one sample sequenced in a study of blood T cell repertoires in COVID-19. TCRdb keeps only in-frame clones here, not all; method: immunoSEQ multiplex PCR. The sample carries 400,000 to 450,000 clones, roughly 89% recorded once. The specimen sequenced was peripheral blood. All receptors derive from a man aged 18 to 29 with COVID-19, enrolled during active disease.

This rearrangement joins TRBV5-6 to TRBJ2-1; 16 nucleotides match TRBD2. Looked up from germline, CDR1 is SGHDT and CDR2 is YYEEEE. V shed 4 bases, J shed 13 bases, and the junction held 11 bases outside the gene matches. The CDR3 sequence is 16 residues long. The CDR3 here is CASSQSPGLAGGRQFF. The CDR3 DNA reads as TGTGCCAGCAGCCAATCCCCGGGACTAGCGGGGGGGCGACAGTTCTTC. The whole variable domain, filled in from reference TRBV5-6 and TRBJ2-1, reads DAGVTQSPTHLIKTRGQQVTLRCSPKSGHDTVSWYQQALGQGPQFIFQYYEEEERQRGNFPDRFSGHQFPNYSSELNVNALLLGDSALYLCASSQSPGLAGGRQFFGPGTRLTVL.

This chain connects TRBV6-6 to TRBJ2-3; D might be TRBD1 (8 bases). This CDR3 comprises 15 residues. V was clipped by 7 bases and J by 3 bases, with 17 bases between them. Looked up from germline, CDR1 is MNHNY and CDR2 is SVGAGI (reference sequence). The CDR3 reads CASTPQGGSTDTQYF. CDR3 bases: TGTGCCAGCACCCCACAGGGGGGGAGTACAGATACGCAGTATTTT.

CDR3 DNA: TGTGCCAATTCTCTAGACCCGTTGAACACTGAAGCTTTCTTT. It specifies CANSLDPLNTEAFF. The rearrangement links TRBV12-1 to TRBJ1-1. TRBV12-1 corresponds to a pseudogene. This CDR3 comprises 14 residues.

This clone occurred a few times. This rearrangement joins TRBV7-6 to TRBJ1-2; D gene ambiguous. The CDR3 contains 16 residues. The V end lost 0 bases, the J end lost 1 base, and 12 bases lay between the germline ends. Germline loops: CDR1 SGHVS, CDR2 FNYEAQ. CDR3 sequence: CASSLARVSNNYGYTF. CDR3 nucleotide sequence: TGTGCCAGCAGCTTAGCGAGGGTTTCGAATAACTATGGCTACACCTTC.

This clone was seen just once. The chain carries TRBV5-4 and TRBJ1-1; 8 positions match TRBD1. Germline CDR1 is SGHNT and CDR2 is YYREEE (reference sequence). With V trimmed by 3 bases and J by 6 bases, 7 bases remained unmatched. This CDR3 is 14 amino acids long. The CDR3 nucleotides are TGTGCCAGCAGCTCGACAGGGGAAGGGGCTGAAGCTTTCTTT. Its protein product is CASSSTGEGAEAFF.

The rearrangement joins TRBV9 to TRBJ2-7, with D possibly being TRBD1 (6 bases). Between the trimmed V and J ends, which lost 3 bases and 5 bases, there was a span of 6 bases. The germline V gene has CDR1 SGDLS and CDR2 YYNGEE. The CDR3 contains 11 residues. The DNA for the CDR3 is TGTGCCAGCAGCGGACAGGACGAGCAGTACTTC. Residues: CASSGQDEQYF.

The rearrangement joins TRBV5-1 to TRBJ1-1; weak D call: TRBD1 (6 bases). V was clipped by 5 bases and J by 1 base, with 9 bases between them. CDR1 and CDR2 from the germline V gene are SGHRS and YFSETQ. The CDR3 spans 13 residues. CDR3 nucleotide sequence: TGCGCCAGCAGTGACAGGTGGAACACTGAAGCTTTCTTT. Amino acid sequence: CASSDRWNTEAFF.

The rearrangement joins TRBV29-1 to TRBJ1-1; D is possibly TRBD1 (6 bases). CDR1 SQVTM and CDR2 ANQGSEA come from the germline V gene. The CDR3 consists of 12 residues. The V end was cut by 3 bases, the J end by 6 bases, with 11 bases between. In DNA, the CDR3 is TGCAGCGTTGAGCGGGGGGGGCCTGAAGCTTTCTTT. This gives the protein CSVERGGPEAFF.

The chain joins TRBV27 to TRBJ1-6, with D unclear. The V end lost 3 bases, the J end lost 10 bases, and 13 bases lay between the germline ends. This CDR3 is 14 amino acids long. The germline V gene encodes CDR1 MNHEY and CDR2 SMNVEV (reference sequence). The CDR3 sequence: CASSFTLAVSPLHF. The DNA for the CDR3 is TGTGCCAGCAGTTTCACCTTGGCGGTGTCACCCCTCCACTTT.

The J gene is TRBJ2-5, the V gene TRBV28, with 7 bases that match TRBD1. The V gene's germline CDR1 is MDHEN and CDR2 SYDVKM. Trimming removed 5 bases from V and 2 bases from J; junction bases left unmatched: 8. There are 15 residues in the CDR3. CDR3 nucleotide sequence: TGTGCCAGCAGTGGGACGGGACAGAAGCAAGAGACCCAGTACTTC. Residues: CASSGTGQKQETQYF.

The chain links TRBV19 to TRBJ2-1; perhaps TRBD2 as D (6 bases). Looked up from germline, CDR1 is LNHDA and CDR2 is SQIVND (reference sequence). The CDR3 runs 16 residues. Trimming took 3 bases from V and 0 from J, leaving 12 bases between them. CDR3 bases: TGTGCCAGTAGTATGTGGGCGGGAATCTCCTACAATGAGCAGTTCTTC. This translates into CASSMWAGISYNEQFF. The complete variable domain, with remaining parts taken from reference TRBV19 and TRBJ2-1, reads DGGITQSPKYLFRKEGQNVTLSCEQNLNHDAMYWYRQDPGQGLRLIYYSQIVNDFQKGDIAEGYSVSREKKESFPLTVTSAQKNPTAFYLCASSMWAGISYNEQFFGPGTRLTVL.

This rearrangement joins TRBV7-9 to TRBJ2-3; TRBD2 is a possible D gene (6 bases). Germline CDR1 reads SEHNR; CDR2 reads FQNEAQ (reference sequence). V was clipped by 3 bases and J by 0 bases, with 13 bases between them. This CDR3 is 16 amino acids long. The chain's CDR3 is CASSFLFGTSTDTQYF. CDR3 DNA: TGTGCCAGCAGCTTTCTCTTTGGGACTAGCACAGATACGCAGTATTTT. Full variable domain (rest looked up from reference TRBV7-9 and TRBJ2-3): DTGVSQNPRHKITKRGQNVTFRCDPISEHNRLYWYRQTLGQGPEFLTYFQNEAQLEKSRLLSDRFSAERPKGSFSTLEIQRTEQGDSAMYLCASSFLFGTSTDTQYFGPGTRLTVL.

The rearrangement uses TRBV3-1 (or the pseudogene TRBV3-2) and TRBJ2-7; 7 nucleotides match TRBD2. Trimming removed 0 bases from V and 7 bases from J; junction bases left unmatched: 6. This CDR3 contains 14 residues. The germline CDR1 and CDR2 sequences are LGHDT and YNNKEL (reference sequence). CDR3 protein: CASSQEGGSGEQYF. CDR3 coding DNA: TGTGCCAGCAGCCAAGAGGGAGGGAGTGGGGAGCAGTACTTC.

At least ten counts were recorded for this clone. The chain links TRBV12-5 to TRBJ1-6; weak D call: TRBD1 (6 bases). CDR1 is LGHNT and CDR2 is FRNRAP in the germline V gene. CDR3 length: 15 amino acids. V gave up 5 bases and J gave up 9 bases, with 17 bases separating them. CDR3 nucleotide sequence: TGTGCTAGTGGTCCGGGCCGGGGGGGCACTTCACCCCTCCACTTT. This codes for CASGPGRGGTSPLHF.

J is TRBJ1-1 and V is TRBV5-1, with TRBD1 matching over 7 bases. CDR1 is SGHRS, CDR2 YFSETQ, per germline. There are 13 residues in the CDR3. The V segment lost 3 bases and the J segment 4 bases; nucleotides outside the gene matches: 3. The CDR3 DNA is TGCGCCAGCAGCTGGGACAGTGGCACTGAAGCTTTCTTT. Translated: CASSWDSGTEAFF.

This sequence joins TRBV24-1 and TRBJ2-1, with TRBD2 identical over 7 bases. The CDR3 sequence is 16 residues long. CDR1 and CDR2 (germline): KGHDR, SFDVKD. V lost 1 base, J lost 5 bases, and 7 bases stayed unmatched. CDR3 nucleotide sequence: TGTGCCACCAGTGATTTTGGGGGGGGGTACGACAATGAGCAGTTCTTC. Translation: CATSDFGGGYDNEQFF.

The V and J genes are TRBV11-2 and TRBJ2-5; TRBD1 might be the D (6 bases). Germline V gene data show CDR1 as SGHAT and CDR2 as FQNNGV. Trimming shortened V by 5 bases and J by 2 bases, and 15 bases separated the two germline ends. The CDR3 is 15 amino acids. This CDR3 reads CASSSSYRAQETQYF. Written as DNA, the CDR3 is TGTGCCAGCAGCAGCTCCTACAGGGCACAAGAGACCCAGTACTTC.

On this clone itself: A read error may produce the germline difference seen at one junction end. The chain employs TRBV7-2 and TRBJ1-2, with 8 bases matching TRBD1. This CDR3 has 12 amino acids. Germline V gene lookup returns CDR1 SGHTA and CDR2 FQGNSA. The DNA of the CDR3 is TGTGCCGGCAGGGGGCTCGGGAGAGGCTACACCTTC. It yields the protein CAGRGLGRGYTF.

The chain is built from TRBV5-4 and TRBJ2-2; 7 bases match TRBD2. Looked up from germline, CDR1 is SGHNT and CDR2 is YYREEE (reference sequence). The CDR3 runs to 14 residues. The trim removed 1 base at V and 6 bases at J, leaving 3 bases unmatched. The CDR3 region has the DNA TGTGCCAGCAGCTTGTGGGGGGGGTCCGGGGAGCTGTTTTTT. It is translated as CASSLWGGSGELFF.

V gene TRBV6-5 combines with J gene TRBJ1-4; 10 positions match TRBD1. J gave up 8 bases and V 5 bases, and 8 bases lay outside the gene matches. CDR3 length: 15 amino acids. Germline V gene data show CDR1 as MNHEY and CDR2 as SVGAGI. The CDR3 spells CASSPWDRGVEKLFF. In DNA, the CDR3 is TGTGCCAGCAGTCCCTGGGACAGGGGAGTCGAAAAACTGTTTTTT.